This T cell receptor beta chain emerged from a study of beta chain features in type 1 diabetes. Study-level results: In all four CD4+ subsets, TCRB CDR3 length was significantly, moderately reduced in type 1 diabetes.

Details on this clone: Its target is not known.

TCRB transcripts that were expressed got sequenced, as all of the isolated RNA had been reverse transcribed. Profiled with immunoSEQ multiplex PCR; TCRdb holds only in-frame clones, not every one. The data contain about 700,000 clones, roughly 12% of them singletons. Sequenced: naive CD4+ T cells from blood. The sequence derives from a man between 18 and 29 years old with type 1 diabetes.

The CDR3 DNA sequence: TGTGCCAGCAGCTTTCGGAACGACAACAACGAGCAGTACTTC. Its translation: CASSFRNDNNEQYF. This sequence joins TRBV5-4 and TRBJ2-7; D is unresolved. Germline V gene data show CDR1 as SGHNT and CDR2 as YYREEE (reference sequence). The CDR3 contains 14 residues. The V end lost 2 bases, the J end lost 5 bases, and 14 bases lay between the germline ends.